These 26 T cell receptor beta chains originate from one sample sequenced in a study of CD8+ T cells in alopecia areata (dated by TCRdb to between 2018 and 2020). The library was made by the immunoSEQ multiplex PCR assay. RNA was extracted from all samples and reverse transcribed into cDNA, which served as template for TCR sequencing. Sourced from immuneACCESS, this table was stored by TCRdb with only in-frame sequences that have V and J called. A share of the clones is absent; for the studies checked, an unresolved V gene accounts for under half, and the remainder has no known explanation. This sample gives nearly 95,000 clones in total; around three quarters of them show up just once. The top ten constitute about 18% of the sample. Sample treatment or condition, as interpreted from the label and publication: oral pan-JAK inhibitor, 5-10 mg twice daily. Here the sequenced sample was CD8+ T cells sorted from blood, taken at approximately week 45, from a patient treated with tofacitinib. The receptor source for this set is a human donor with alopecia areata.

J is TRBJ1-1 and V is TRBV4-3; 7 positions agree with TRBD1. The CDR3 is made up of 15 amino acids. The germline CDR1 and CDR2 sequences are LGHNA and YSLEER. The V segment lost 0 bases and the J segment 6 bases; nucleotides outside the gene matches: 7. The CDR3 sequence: CASSQDRGGGAEAFF. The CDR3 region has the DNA TGCGCCAGCAGCCAAGATCGAGGGGGCGGAGCTGAAGCTTTCTTT.

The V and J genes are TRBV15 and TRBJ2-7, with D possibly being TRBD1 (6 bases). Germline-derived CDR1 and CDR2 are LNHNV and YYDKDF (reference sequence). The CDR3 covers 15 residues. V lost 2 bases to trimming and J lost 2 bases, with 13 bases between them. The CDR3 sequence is CATSRQRRGPYEQYF. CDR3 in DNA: TGTGCCACCAGCAGACAGCGCAGGGGCCCCTACGAGCAGTACTTC.

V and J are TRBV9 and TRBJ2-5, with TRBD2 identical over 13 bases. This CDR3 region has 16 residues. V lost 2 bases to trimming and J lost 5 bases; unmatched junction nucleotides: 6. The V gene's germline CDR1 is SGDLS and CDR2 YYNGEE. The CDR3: CASSVTSGGAVETQYF. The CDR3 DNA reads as TGTGCCAGCAGCGTTACTAGCGGGGGGGCAGTGGAGACCCAGTACTTC.

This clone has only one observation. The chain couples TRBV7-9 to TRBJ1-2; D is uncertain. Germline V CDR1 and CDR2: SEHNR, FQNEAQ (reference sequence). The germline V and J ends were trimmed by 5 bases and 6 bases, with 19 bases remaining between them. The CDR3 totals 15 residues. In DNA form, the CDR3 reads TGTGCCAGCAGCCCACCTCCGGGCGGACTCGATGGCTACACCTTC. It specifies CASSPPPGGLDGYTF.

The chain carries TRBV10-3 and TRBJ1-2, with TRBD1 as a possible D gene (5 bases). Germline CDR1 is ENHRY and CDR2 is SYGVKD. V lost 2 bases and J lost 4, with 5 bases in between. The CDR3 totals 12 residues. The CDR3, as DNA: TGTGCCATCAGTGAGGGGACCTATGGCTACACCTTC. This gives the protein CAISEGTYGYTF.

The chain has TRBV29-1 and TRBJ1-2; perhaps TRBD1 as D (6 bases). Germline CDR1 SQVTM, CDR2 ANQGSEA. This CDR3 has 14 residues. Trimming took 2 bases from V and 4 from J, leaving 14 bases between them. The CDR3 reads CSVESPDRSYGYTF. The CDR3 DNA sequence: TGCAGCGTTGAATCTCCGGACAGATCCTATGGCTACACCTTC.

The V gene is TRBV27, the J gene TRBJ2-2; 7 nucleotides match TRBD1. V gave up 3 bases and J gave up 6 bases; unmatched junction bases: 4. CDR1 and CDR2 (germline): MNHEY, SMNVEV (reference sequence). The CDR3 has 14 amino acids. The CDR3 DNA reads TGTGCCAGCAGTTTTATGGGACAGTCCGGGGAGCTGTTTTTT. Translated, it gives CASSFMGQSGELFF.

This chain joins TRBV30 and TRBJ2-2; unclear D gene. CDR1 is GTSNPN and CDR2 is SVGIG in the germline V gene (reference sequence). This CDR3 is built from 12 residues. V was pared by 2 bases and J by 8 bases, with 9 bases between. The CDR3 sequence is CAWSTISGELFF. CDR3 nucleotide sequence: TGTGCCTGGAGTACAATATCAGGGGAGCTGTTTTTT.

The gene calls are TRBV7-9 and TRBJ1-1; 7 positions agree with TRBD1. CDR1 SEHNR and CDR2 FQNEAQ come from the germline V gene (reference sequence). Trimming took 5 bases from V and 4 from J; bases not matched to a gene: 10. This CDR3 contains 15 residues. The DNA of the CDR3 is TGTGCCAGCAGCCCCAGACAGGGAATAAGCACTGAAGCTTTCTTT. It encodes CASSPRQGISTEAFF.

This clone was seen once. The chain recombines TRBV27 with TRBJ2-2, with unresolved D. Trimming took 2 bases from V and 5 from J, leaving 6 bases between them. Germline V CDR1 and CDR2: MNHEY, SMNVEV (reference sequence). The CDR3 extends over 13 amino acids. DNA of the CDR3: TGTGCCAGCAGTTTACGGCTAACCGGGGAGCTGTTTTTT. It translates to CASSLRLTGELFF.

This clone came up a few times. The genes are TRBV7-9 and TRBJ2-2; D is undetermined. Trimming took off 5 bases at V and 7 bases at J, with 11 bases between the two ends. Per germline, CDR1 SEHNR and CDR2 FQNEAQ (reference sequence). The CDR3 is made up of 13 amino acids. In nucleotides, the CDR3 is TGTGCCAGCAGCCCCCCTCCTGGCGGGGAGCTGTTTTTT. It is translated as CASSPPPGGELFF.

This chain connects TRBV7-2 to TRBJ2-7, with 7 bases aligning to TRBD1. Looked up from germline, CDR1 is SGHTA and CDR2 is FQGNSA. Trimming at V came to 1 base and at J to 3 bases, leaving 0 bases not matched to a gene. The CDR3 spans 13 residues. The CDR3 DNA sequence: TGTGCCAGCAGCTTAGACAGGGGCTACGAGCAGTACTTC. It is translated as CASSLDRGYEQYF.

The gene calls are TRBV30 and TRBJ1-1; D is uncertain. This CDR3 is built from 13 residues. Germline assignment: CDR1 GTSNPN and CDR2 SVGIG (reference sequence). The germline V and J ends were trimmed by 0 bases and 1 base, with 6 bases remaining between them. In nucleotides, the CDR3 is TGTGCCTGGAGTGTTACAGCGAACACTGAAGCTTTCTTT. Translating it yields CAWSVTANTEAFF.

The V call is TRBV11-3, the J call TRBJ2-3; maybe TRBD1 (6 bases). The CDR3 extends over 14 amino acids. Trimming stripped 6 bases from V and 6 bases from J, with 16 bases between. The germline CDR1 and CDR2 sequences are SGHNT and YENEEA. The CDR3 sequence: CASRSRGSVDTQYF. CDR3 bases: TGTGCCAGCAGAAGCAGGGGTTCGGTGGATACGCAGTATTTT. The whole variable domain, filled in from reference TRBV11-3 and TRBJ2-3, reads EAGVVQSPRYKIIEKKQPVAFWCNPISGHNTLYWYLQNLGQGPELLIRYENEEAVDDSQLPKDRFSAERLKGVDSTLKIQPAELGDSAVYLCASRSRGSVDTQYFGPGTRLTVL.

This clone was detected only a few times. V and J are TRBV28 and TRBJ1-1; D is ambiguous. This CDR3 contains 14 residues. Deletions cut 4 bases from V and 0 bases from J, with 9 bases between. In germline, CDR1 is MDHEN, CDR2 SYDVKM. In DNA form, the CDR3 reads TGTGCCAGCAGTTACCAGAACATGAACACTGAAGCTTTCTTT. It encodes CASSYQNMNTEAFF.

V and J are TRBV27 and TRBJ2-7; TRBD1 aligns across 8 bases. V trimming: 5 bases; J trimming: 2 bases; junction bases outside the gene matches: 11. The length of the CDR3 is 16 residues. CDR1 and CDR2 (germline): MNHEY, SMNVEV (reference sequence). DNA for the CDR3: TGTGCCAGCAGTCCATCGACAGGGGAATCTGCCTACGAGCAGTACTTC. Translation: CASSPSTGESAYEQYF.

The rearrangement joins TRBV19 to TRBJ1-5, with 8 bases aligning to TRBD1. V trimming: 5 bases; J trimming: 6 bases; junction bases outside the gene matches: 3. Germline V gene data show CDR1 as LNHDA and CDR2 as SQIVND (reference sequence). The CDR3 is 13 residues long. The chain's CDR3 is CASSGQGTQPQHF. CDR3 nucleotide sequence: TGTGCCAGTAGTGGACAGGGAACTCAGCCCCAGCATTTT.

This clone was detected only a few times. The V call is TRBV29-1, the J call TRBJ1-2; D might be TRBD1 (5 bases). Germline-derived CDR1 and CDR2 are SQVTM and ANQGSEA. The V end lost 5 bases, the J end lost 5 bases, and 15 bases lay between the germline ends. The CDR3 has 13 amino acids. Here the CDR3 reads CSVSEEGAYGYTF. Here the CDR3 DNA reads TGCAGCGTTAGTGAGGAAGGGGCTTATGGCTACACCTTC.

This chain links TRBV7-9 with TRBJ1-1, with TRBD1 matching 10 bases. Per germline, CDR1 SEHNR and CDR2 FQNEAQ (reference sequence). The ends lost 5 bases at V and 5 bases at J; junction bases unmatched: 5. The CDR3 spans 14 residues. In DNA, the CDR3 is TGTGCCAGCAGCCCCGGGACAGGGGATACTGAAGCTTTCTTT. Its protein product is CASSPGTGDTEAFF.

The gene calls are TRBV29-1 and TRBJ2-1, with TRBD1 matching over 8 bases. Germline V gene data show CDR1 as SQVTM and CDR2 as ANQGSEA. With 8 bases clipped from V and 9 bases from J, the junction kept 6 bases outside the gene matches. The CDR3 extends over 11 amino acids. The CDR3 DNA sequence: TGCAGCATAGACAGGGGTGCTGAGCAGTTCTTC. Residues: CSIDRGAEQFF.

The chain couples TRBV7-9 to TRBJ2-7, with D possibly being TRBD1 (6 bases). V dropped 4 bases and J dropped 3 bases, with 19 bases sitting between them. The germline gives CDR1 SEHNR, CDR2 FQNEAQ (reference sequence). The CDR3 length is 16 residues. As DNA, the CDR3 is TGTGCCAGCAGCTCCCCCTCTCAGGGGAACGGCTACGAGCAGTACTTC. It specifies CASSSPSQGNGYEQYF.

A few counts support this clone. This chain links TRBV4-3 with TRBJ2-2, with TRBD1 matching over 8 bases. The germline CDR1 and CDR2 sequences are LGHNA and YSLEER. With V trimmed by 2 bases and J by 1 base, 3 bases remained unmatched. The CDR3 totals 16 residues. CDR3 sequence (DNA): TGCGCCAGCAGCCAACCCGGGACAGGGAACACCGGGGAGCTGTTTTTT. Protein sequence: CASSQPGTGNTGELFF.

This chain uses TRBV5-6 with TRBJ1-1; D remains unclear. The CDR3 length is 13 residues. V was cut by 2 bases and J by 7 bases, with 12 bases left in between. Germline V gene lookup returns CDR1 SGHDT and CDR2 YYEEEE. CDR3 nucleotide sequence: TGTGCCAGCAGCTTCCCGGGCGGAGGTGAAGCTTTCTTT. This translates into CASSFPGGGEAFF. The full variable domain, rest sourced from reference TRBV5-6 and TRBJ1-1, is DAGVTQSPTHLIKTRGQQVTLRCSPKSGHDTVSWYQQALGQGPQFIFQYYEEEERQRGNFPDRFSGHQFPNYSSELNVNALLLGDSALYLCASSFPGGGEAFFGQGTRLTVV.

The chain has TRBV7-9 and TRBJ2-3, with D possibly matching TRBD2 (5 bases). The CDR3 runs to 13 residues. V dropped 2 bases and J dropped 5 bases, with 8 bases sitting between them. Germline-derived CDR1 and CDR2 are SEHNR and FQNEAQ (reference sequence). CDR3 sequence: CASSLSGEDTQYF. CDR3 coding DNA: TGTGCCAGCAGCTTATCCGGGGAAGATACGCAGTATTTT.

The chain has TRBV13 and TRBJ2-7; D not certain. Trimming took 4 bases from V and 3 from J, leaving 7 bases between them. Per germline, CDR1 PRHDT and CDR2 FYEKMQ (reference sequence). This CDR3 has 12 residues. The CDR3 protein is CASSSGGYEQYF. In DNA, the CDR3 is TGTGCCAGCAGCTCCGGCGGCTACGAGCAGTACTTC.

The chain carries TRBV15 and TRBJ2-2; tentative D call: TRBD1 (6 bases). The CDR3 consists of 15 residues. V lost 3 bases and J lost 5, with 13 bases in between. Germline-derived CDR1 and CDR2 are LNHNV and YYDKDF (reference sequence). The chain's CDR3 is CATSSSGAGTGELFF. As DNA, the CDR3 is TGTGCCACCAGCAGTTCAGGGGCTGGTACCGGGGAGCTGTTTTTT.